The clone carrying this TCR beta chain occurred once. Its antigen is unknown. CDR3 length equals 14 residues. CDR1 and CDR2 (germline): KGHSH, LQKENI. V lost 6 bases, J lost 2 bases, and 13 bases lay in between. The data were obtained in a study of CD4+ T cells in melanoma. Repertoires were generated with immunoSEQ multiplex PCR, while TCRdb's copy carries only in-frame clones and drops some. The repertoire holds under 5,000 clones, with approximately 67% as singletons. General study findings and limits: In melanoma, neoantigen-specific CD4+ T cells reportedly differed in differentiation state. CD8+ T cell, macrophage and B cell function reportedly correlated with neoantigen-specific CD4+ T cells.

The clonotype was recovered from a human donor with melanoma. The sample was cells from a culture (not recorded whether cultured in vitro). This chain links TRBV18 with TRBJ1-2; a weak D match, TRBD1 (6 bases). CDR3 sequence reads: CASSLRQENYGYTF. In nucleotides, the CDR3 is TGTGCCAGCTCTCTCCGACAGGAAAACTATGGCTACACCTTC.